Included here is one TCR beta chain sequence, with context. Clones were sequenced by immunoSEQ multiplex PCR, and TCRdb holds only the in-frame ones, with some missing. Seen here are roughly 2,300,000 clones, around 92% observed once, and the top ten hold around 0.35%. This sample was taken from a study of shared clonotypes between healthy human individuals. Sequencing input: naive CD4+ T cells from PBMCs. As to subset: CD45RA+ positively selected. The source is a man in his late teens or twenties in good health. Some clones in this sample may be carry-over from other donors' samples.

CDR3 loop: CASSISVPVAQPQHF. For the CDR3, the DNA is TGTGCCAGTAGTATAAGTGTACCGGTTGCTCAGCCCCAGCATTTT. The chain is built from TRBV19 and TRBJ1-5; D gene ambiguous. Trimming pared 2 bases from V and 6 bases from J, leaving 14 bases between. This CDR3 is 15 amino acids long. Germline CDR1 reads LNHDA; CDR2 reads SQIVND (reference sequence).